Below are 12 T cell receptor beta chains sequenced from a single sample in a study of T cell responses to AZD1222 COVID-19 vaccine. Libraries were prepared by immunoSEQ multiplex PCR; TCRdb keeps only in-frame clonotypes and omits some of them. The sample lists about 160,000 clones, approximately 87% seen once, with approximately 4.5% in the top ten. Material: peripheral blood, obtained 28 days after the second AZD1222 dose. These receptors were collected from an adult who received the AZD1222 COVID-19 vaccine.

The chain links TRBV10-3 to TRBJ1-3; TRBD1 agrees at 7 bases. Looked up from germline, CDR1 is ENHRY and CDR2 is SYGVKD. V lost 4 bases and J lost 0; bases outside the gene matches: 9. This CDR3 has 17 amino acids. CDR3 in amino acids: CAISVSTGQLSGNTIYF. DNA of the CDR3: TGTGCCATCAGTGTATCGACAGGGCAACTCTCTGGAAACACCATATATTTT.

The chain links TRBV11-2 to TRBJ2-1; TRBD2 agrees at 7 bases. CDR1 is SGHAT and CDR2 is FQNNGV in the germline V gene. This CDR3 region has 14 residues. Trimming took 1 base from V and 3 from J; bases not matched to a gene: 0. As DNA, the CDR3 is TGTGCCAGCAGCTTAGGGGACTACTACAATGAGCAGTTCTTC. This encodes CASSLGDYYNEQFF.

The chain has TRBV4-1 and TRBJ1-1; the D is unclear. Germline assignment: CDR1 MGHRA and CDR2 YSYEKL. This CDR3 region has 14 residues. Trimming shortened V by 0 bases and J by 7 bases, and 12 bases separated the two germline ends. Here the CDR3 DNA reads TGCGCCAGCAGCCAAGATCGTGTGGGTAATGAAGCTTTCTTT. Translated: CASSQDRVGNEAFF.

The chain joins TRBV18 to TRBJ1-5, with no clear D. Germline V gene sequence: CDR1 KGHSH, CDR2 LQKENI. The length of the CDR3 is 13 residues. V was cut by 0 bases and J by 9 bases, with 9 bases left in between. Here the CDR3 reads CASSPPGMGPQHF. The CDR3 bases are TGTGCCAGCTCACCACCGGGGATGGGGCCCCAGCATTTT.

There are a few counts of this clone. For the CDR3, the DNA is TGTGCCAGCACCCATGGCGTAATGAACACTGAAGCTTTCTTT. Amino acids: CASTHGVMNTEAFF. The V call is TRBV3-1 (or the pseudogene TRBV3-2), the J call TRBJ1-1; D is undetermined. The CDR3 contains 14 residues. With 7 bases removed from V and 0 bases from J, the gap between germline ends came to 12 bases. Germline V gene sequence: CDR1 LGHDT, CDR2 YNNKEL (reference sequence).

The chain recombines TRBV29-1 with TRBJ2-1; D gene uncertain. CDR3 length: 14 amino acids. V was pared by 4 bases and J by 0 bases, with 10 bases between. In germline, CDR1 is SQVTM, CDR2 ANQGSEA. DNA of the CDR3: TGCAGCGTTGTAGAGCCCAGCTCCTACAATGAGCAGTTCTTC. Translated, it gives CSVVEPSSYNEQFF.

V usage is TRBV2 and J usage is TRBJ1-2; D is undetermined. From germline, CDR1 is SNHLY and CDR2 FYNNEI. The CDR3 totals 16 residues. V was pared by 6 bases and J by 5 bases, with 22 bases between. CDR3 region: CASREDEGYSRYGYTF. Here the CDR3 DNA reads TGTGCCAGCAGGGAGGATGAGGGTTATTCTCGATATGGCTACACCTTC. Based on the CDR3 plus reference TRBV2 and TRBJ1-2, the full variable domain is EPEVTQTPSHQVTQMGQEVILRCVPISNHLYFYWYRQILGQKVEFLVSFYNNEISEKSEIFDDQFSVERPDGSNFTLKIRSTKLEDSAMYFCASREDEGYSRYGYTFGSGTRLTVV.

V usage is TRBV5-8 and J usage is TRBJ1-3; maybe TRBD1 (5 bases). Germline CDR1 SGHTS, CDR2 YDEGEE. Trimming took 2 bases from V and 5 from J, leaving 17 bases between them. The CDR3 covers 16 residues. The CDR3 DNA follows: TGTGCCAGCAGCTTTCGGTCCGGGGCCTTCCGAAACACCATATATTTT. Its protein product is CASSFRSGAFRNTIYF.

This chain's CDR3 is CASSYPDRADEQYF. The CDR3 nucleotides are TGTGCCAGCAGTTACCCGGACAGGGCCGACGAGCAGTACTTC. The V call is TRBV6-2 or TRBV6-3, the J call TRBJ2-7; 8 nucleotides match TRBD1. The junction had 5 bases not matched to a gene; V was cut back by 2 bases and J by 5 bases. CDR3 length equals 14 residues. The germline V gene has CDR1 MNHEY and CDR2 SVGEGT.

The gene calls are TRBV5-1 and TRBJ1-3, with D possibly matching TRBD1 (6 bases). Germline CDR1 and CDR2: SGHRS and YFSETQ. This CDR3 is 16 amino acids long. The germline V and J ends were trimmed by 2 bases and 7 bases, with 19 bases remaining between them. CDR3 bases: TGCGCCAGCAGCTTCCCTGAGGACAGCCTTGGGAACACCATATATTTT. This sequence encodes CASSFPEDSLGNTIYF.

The chain recombines TRBV5-1 with TRBJ2-2; 7 bases map to TRBD1. The CDR3 consists of 14 residues. CDR1 is SGHRS and CDR2 is YFSETQ in the germline V gene. The junction had 2 bases not matched to a gene; V was cut back by 2 bases and J by 4 bases. CDR3 nucleotide sequence: TGCGCCAGCAGCTTAGGGGGCGGCACCGGGGAGCTGTTTTTT. It specifies CASSLGGGTGELFF.

This chain connects TRBV30 to TRBJ1-6; D ambiguous. The ends were cut back, 0 bases at V and 10 bases at J, with 13 bases in the middle. The CDR3 runs to 14 residues. Germline lookup yields CDR1 GTSNPN and CDR2 SVGIG (reference sequence). The chain's CDR3 is CAWSVKPLGSPLHF. The CDR3, as DNA: TGTGCCTGGAGTGTAAAACCACTGGGGTCACCCCTCCACTTT.